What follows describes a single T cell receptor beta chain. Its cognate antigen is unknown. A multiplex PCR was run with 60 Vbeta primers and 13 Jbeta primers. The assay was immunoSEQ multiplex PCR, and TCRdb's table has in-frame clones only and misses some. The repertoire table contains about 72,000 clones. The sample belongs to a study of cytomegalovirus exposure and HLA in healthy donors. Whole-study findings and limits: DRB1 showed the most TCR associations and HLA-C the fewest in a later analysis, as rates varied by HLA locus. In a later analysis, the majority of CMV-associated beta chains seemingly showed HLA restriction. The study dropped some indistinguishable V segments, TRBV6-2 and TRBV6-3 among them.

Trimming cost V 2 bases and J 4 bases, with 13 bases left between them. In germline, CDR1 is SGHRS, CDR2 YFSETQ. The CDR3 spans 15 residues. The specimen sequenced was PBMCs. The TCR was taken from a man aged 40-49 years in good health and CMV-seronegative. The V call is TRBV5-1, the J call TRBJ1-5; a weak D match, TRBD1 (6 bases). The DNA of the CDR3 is TGCGCCAGCAGCTTTGATGGACAGACAAATCAGCCCCAGCATTTT. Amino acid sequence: CASSFDGQTNQPQHF.